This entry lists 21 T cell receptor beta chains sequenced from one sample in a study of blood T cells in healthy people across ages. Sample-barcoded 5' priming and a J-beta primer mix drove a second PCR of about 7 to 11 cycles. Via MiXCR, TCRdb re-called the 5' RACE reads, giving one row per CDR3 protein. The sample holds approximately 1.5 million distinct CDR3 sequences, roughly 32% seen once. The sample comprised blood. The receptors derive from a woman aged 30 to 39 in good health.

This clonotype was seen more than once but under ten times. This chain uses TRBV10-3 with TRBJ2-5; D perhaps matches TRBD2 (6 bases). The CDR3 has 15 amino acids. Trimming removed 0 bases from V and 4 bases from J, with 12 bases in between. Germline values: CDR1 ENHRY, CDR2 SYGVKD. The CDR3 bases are TGTGCCATCAGTGAGTCGTTAGCGGATTCAGAGACCCAGTACTTC. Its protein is CAISESLADSETQYF.

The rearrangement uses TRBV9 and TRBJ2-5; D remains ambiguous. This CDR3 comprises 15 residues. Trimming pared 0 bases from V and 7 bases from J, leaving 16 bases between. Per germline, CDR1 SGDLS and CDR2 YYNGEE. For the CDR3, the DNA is TGTGCCAGCAGCGTAGAGGGCAGAACGCGAGGGACCCAGTACTTC. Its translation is CASSVEGRTRGTQYF.

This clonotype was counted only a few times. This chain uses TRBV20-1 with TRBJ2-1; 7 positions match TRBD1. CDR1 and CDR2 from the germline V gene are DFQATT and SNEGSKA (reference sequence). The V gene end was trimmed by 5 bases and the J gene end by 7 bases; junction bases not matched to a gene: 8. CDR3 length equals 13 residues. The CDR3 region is CSAARGQRNEQFF. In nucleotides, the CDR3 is TGCAGTGCTGCAAGGGGACAGCGGAATGAGCAGTTCTTC.

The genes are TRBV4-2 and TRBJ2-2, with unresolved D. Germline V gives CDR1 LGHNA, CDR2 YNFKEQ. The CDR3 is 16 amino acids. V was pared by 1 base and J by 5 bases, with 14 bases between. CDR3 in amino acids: CASSQVGGLITGELFF. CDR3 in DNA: TGTGCCAGCAGCCAAGTGGGCGGCTTGATTACCGGGGAGCTGTTTTTT.

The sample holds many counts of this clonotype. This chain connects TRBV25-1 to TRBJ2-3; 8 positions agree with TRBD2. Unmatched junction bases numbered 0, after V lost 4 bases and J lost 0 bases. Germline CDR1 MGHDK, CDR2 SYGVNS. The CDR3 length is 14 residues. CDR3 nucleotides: TGTGCCAGCAGTGCTAGCGGGAGCACAGATACGCAGTATTTT. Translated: CASSASGSTDTQYF. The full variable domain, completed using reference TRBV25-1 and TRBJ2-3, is EADIYQTPRYLVIGTGKKITLECSQTMGHDKMYWYQQDPGMELHLIHYSYGVNSTEKGDLSSESTVSRIRTEHFPLTLESARPSHTSQYLCASSASGSTDTQYFGPGTRLTVL.

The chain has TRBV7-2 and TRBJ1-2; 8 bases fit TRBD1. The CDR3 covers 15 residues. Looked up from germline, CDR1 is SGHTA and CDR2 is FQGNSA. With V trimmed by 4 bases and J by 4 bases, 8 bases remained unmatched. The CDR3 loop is CASSSTGTGGYGYTF. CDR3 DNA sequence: TGTGCCAGCAGCTCGACAGGAACAGGGGGCTATGGCTACACCTTC.

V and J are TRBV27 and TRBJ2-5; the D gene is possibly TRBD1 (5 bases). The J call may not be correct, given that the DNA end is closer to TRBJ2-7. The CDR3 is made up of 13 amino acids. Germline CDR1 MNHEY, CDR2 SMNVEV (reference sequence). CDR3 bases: TGTGCCAGCAGTAAATGGACACCGCCCGAGCAGTACTTC. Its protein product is CASSKWTPPEQYF.

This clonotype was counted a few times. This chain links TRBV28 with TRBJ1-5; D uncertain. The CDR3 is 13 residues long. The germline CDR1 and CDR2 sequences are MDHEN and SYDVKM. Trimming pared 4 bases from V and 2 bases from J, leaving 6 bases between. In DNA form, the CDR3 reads TGTGCCAGCAGTTCCTCCGGCAATCAGCCCCAGCATTTT. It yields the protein CASSSSGNQPQHF.

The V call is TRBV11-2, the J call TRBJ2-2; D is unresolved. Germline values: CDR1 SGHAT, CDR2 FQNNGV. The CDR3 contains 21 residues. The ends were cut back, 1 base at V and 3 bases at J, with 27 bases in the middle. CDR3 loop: CASSLGVLSGPDRWDTGELFF. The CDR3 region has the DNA TGTGCCAGCAGCTTAGGCGTTCTGTCGGGTCCGGATAGATGGGACACCGGGGAGCTGTTTTTT.

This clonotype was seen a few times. DNA for the CDR3: TGCGCCAGCAGCCCAACCAGGGTCCGGAACGAGCAGTACTTC. It codes for CASSPTRVRNEQYF. This rearrangement joins TRBV4-1 to TRBJ2-7, with D possibly matching TRBD1 (5 bases). Trimming left V 4 bases short and J 5 bases short, with 15 bases between. Germline V lookup: CDR1 MGHRA, CDR2 YSYEKL. The CDR3 runs 14 residues.

CDR3: CASSQARGGYGYTF. The CDR3 DNA is TGTGCCAGCAGCCAAGCTCGAGGGGGCTATGGCTACACCTTC. The chain uses TRBV14 and TRBJ1-2, with TRBD1 as a possible D gene (6 bases). The V gene lost 1 base and the J gene lost 4 bases, with 10 bases spanning the gap. The CDR3 runs 14 residues. CDR1 is SGHDN, CDR2 FVKESK, per germline.

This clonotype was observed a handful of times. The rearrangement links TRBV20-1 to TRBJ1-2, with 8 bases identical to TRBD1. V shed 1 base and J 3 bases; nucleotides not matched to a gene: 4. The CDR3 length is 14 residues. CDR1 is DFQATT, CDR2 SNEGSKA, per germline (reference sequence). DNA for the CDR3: TGCAGTGCTAGAGCCGGGACAGGTCACTATGGCTACACCTTC. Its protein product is CSARAGTGHYGYTF.

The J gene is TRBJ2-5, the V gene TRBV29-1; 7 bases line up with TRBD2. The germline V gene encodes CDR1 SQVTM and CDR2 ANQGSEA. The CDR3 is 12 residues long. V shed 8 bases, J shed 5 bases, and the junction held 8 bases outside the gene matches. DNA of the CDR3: TGCAGCCTTTTTGGGGGAGGGGAGACCCAGTACTTC. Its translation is CSLFGGGETQYF. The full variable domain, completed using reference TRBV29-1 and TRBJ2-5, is SAVISQKPSRDICQRGTSLTIQCQVDSQVTMMFWYRQQPGQSLTLIATANQGSEATYESGFVIDKFPISRPNLTFSTLTVSNMSPEDSSIYLCSLFGGGETQYFGPGTRLLVL.

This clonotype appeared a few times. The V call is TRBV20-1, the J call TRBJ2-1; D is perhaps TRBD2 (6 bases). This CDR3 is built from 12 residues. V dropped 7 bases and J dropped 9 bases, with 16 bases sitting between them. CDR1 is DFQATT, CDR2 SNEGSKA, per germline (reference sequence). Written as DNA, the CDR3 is TGCAGTGGGGGGGACCACCCTGGTGAGCAGTTCTTC. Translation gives CSGGDHPGEQFF.

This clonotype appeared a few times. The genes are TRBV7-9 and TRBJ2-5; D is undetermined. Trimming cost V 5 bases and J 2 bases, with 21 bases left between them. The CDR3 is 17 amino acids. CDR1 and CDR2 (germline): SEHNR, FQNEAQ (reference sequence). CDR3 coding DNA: TGTGCCAGCAGCCCGGACCTAGTAAGTTCCGATCAAGAGACCCAGTACTTC. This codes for CASSPDLVSSDQETQYF.

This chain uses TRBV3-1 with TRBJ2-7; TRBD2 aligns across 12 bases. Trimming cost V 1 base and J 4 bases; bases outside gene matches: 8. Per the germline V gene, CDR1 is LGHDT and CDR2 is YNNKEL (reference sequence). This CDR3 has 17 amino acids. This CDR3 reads CASSQGVGLAGEYEQYF. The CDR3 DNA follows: TGTGCCAGCAGCCAAGGTGTGGGACTAGCGGGCGAGTACGAGCAGTACTTC.

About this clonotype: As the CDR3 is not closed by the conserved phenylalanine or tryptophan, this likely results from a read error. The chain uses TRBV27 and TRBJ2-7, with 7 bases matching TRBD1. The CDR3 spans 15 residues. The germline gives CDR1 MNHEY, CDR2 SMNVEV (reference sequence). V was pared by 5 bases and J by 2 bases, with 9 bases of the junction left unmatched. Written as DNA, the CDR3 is TGTGCCAGCAGTACTCGACAGGGCTCGGCCTACGAGCAGTACCTC. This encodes CASSTRQGSAYEQYL.

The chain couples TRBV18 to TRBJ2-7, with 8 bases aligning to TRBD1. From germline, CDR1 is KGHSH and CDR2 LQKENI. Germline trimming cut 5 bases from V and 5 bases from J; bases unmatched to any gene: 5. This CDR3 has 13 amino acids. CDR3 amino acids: CASSKQGAHEQYF. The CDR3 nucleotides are TGTGCCAGCTCAAAGCAGGGGGCCCACGAGCAGTACTTC.

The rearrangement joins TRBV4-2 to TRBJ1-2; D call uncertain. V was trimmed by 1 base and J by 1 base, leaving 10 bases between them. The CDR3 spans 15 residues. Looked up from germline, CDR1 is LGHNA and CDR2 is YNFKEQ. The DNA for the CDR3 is TGTGCCAGCAGCCAAGTGGGCCAAGTTAACTATGGCTACACCTTC. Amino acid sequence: CASSQVGQVNYGYTF.

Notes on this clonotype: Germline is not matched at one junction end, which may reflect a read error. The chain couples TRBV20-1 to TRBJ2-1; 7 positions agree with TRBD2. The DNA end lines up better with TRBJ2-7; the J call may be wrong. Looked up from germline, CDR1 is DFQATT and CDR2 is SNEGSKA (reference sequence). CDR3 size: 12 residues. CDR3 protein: CRAMGGFNEQYF. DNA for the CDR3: TGCAGGGCTATGGGAGGGTTCAATGAGCAGTACTTC.

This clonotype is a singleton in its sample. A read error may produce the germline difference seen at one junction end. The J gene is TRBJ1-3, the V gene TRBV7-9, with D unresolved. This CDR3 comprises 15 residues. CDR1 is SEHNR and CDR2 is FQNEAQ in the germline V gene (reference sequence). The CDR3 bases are TGTGGCAGCAGCTCCCGGGCCGACTCTGGAAACACCATATATTTT. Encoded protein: CGSSSRADSGNTIYF.